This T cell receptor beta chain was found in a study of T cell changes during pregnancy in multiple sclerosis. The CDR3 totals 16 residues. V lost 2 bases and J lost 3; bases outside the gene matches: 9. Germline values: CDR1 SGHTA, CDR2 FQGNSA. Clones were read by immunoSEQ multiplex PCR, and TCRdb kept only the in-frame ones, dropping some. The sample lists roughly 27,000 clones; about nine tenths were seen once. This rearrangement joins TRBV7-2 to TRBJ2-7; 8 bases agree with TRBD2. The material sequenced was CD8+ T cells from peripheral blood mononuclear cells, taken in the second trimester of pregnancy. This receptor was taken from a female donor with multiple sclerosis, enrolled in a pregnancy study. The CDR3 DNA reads TGTGCCAGCAGCTTAAGGGCTAGCGGGCGTTACTACGAGCAGTACTTC. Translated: CASSLRASGRYYEQYF.